These 24 T cell receptor beta chains were all obtained from the same sample, sequenced in a study of PD-1 blockade in mismatch repair-deficient tumors. The assay was immunoSEQ multiplex PCR, and TCRdb's table has in-frame clones only and misses some. The table records approximately 100,000 clones, about 79% of them present only once. The material was peripheral blood, obtained about 33 weeks after starting pembrolizumab. The receptors originated from an adult with mismatch repair-deficient cancer.

The chain couples TRBV7-9 to TRBJ2-1; perhaps TRBD2 as D (6 bases). The V gene's germline CDR1 is SEHNR and CDR2 FQNEAQ (reference sequence). The germline V and J ends were trimmed by 0 bases and 8 bases, with 11 bases remaining between them. The CDR3 runs to 14 residues. CDR3 nucleotides: TGTGCCAGCAGCTTAGCTAGCGGTAACGATGAGCAGTTCTTC. Protein sequence: CASSLASGNDEQFF.

This clone was counted a few times. The chain combines TRBV10-3 with TRBJ2-2; no definite D call. This CDR3 is 14 amino acids long. CDR1 ENHRY and CDR2 SYGVKD come from the germline V gene. Trimming removed 8 bases at V and 1 base at J, with 11 bases between. The CDR3 loop is CAIVSELNTGELFF. The CDR3 DNA follows: TGTGCCATCGTTAGTGAACTGAACACCGGGGAGCTGTTTTTT.

This chain links TRBV27 with TRBJ1-1, with unresolved D. CDR3 size: 15 residues. V was cut by 6 bases and J by 3 bases, with 17 bases left in between. The V gene's germline CDR1 is MNHEY and CDR2 SMNVEV (reference sequence). The CDR3 region is CASSPPRARYTEAFF. DNA of the CDR3: TGTGCCAGCAGCCCCCCCCGGGCTCGGTACACTGAAGCTTTCTTT.

The genes are TRBV7-6 and TRBJ1-4; D unresolved. The V gene's germline CDR1 is SGHVS and CDR2 FNYEAQ. CDR3 length equals 14 residues. V was pared by 1 base and J by 8 bases, with 11 bases between. CDR3 residues: CASSLGPGGEKLFF. The CDR3, as DNA: TGTGCCAGCAGCTTAGGCCCCGGCGGCGAAAAACTGTTTTTT.

This clone qualifies as medium-sized. The chain joins TRBV11-2 to TRBJ2-7; TRBD2 matches at 10 bases. The CDR3 contains 15 residues. CDR1 is SGHAT, CDR2 FQNNGV, per germline. The V and J ends lost 5 bases and 2 bases, in that order; junction bases with no gene match: 6. The DNA for the CDR3 is TGTGCCAGCAGCCCGGGACTAGCGTTGACCTACGAGCAGTACTTC. It translates to CASSPGLALTYEQYF.

The chain combines TRBV5-1 with TRBJ2-5; D is unclear. The V and J ends lost 0 bases and 2 bases respectively, with 2 bases between them. The CDR3 length is 12 residues. CDR1 and CDR2 from the germline V gene are SGHRS and YFSETQ. CDR3 sequence: CASSLEQETQYF. For the CDR3, the DNA is TGCGCCAGCAGCTTGGAACAAGAGACCCAGTACTTC.

The chain has TRBV11-2 and TRBJ2-3, with D perhaps matching TRBD1 or TRBD2 (5 bases each). The CDR3 has 17 amino acids. V shed 1 base and J shed 6 bases, with 20 bases lying between them. In germline, CDR1 is SGHAT, CDR2 FQNNGV. The CDR3 DNA sequence: TGTGCCAGCAGCTTAGGGGGGAGTCCGACTTCGCCGGATACGCAGTATTTT. Its translation is CASSLGGSPTSPDTQYF.

V gene TRBV27 combines with J gene TRBJ1-4; weak D call: TRBD1 (6 bases). The CDR3 is made up of 13 amino acids. Germline-derived CDR1 and CDR2 are MNHEY and SMNVEV (reference sequence). Trimming took 3 bases from V and 8 from J, leaving 10 bases between them. In DNA, the CDR3 is TGTGCCAGCAGTTTGAACAGGGCCGAAAAACTGTTTTTT. Translating gives CASSLNRAEKLFF.

The chain is built from TRBV7-3 and TRBJ2-7; TRBD2 aligns across 9 bases. Losses at the gene ends were 5 bases for V and 4 bases for J; bases not matched to a gene: 9. The CDR3 length is 15 residues. Germline CDR1 reads SGHTA; CDR2 reads FQGTGA. The CDR3 coding sequence is TGTGCCAGCAGCACGTATAGCGGGAGTAATTACGAGCAGTACTTC. Amino acids: CASSTYSGSNYEQYF.

CDR3 coding DNA: TGTGCCTGGAGTGCCGACTTTAGGGGGGGCTGGACCTTC. Translating gives CAWSADFRGGWTF. The V gene is TRBV30, the J gene TRBJ1-2, with a weak D call TRBD1 (6 bases). V lost 1 base and J 14 bases, leaving 20 bases between the germline ends. The CDR3 loop spans 13 amino acids. Germline CDR1 is GTSNPN and CDR2 is SVGIG (reference sequence).

This sequence joins TRBV30 and TRBJ2-5; a possible D gene is TRBD1 (5 bases). Deletions cut 0 bases from V and 6 bases from J, with 11 bases between. The CDR3 has 13 amino acids. Germline V lookup: CDR1 GTSNPN, CDR2 SVGIG (reference sequence). The CDR3 reads CAWSVGRAKTQYF. In DNA form, the CDR3 reads TGTGCCTGGAGTGTCGGCAGGGCGAAGACCCAGTACTTC.

The chain combines TRBV11-2 with TRBJ2-4; 10 bases agree with TRBD1. CDR1 and CDR2 from the germline V gene are SGHAT and FQNNGV. Trimming cost V 5 bases and J 3 bases; bases outside gene matches: 4. This CDR3 region has 15 residues. CDR3 region: CASSAGTGDKNIQYF. CDR3 coding DNA: TGTGCCAGCAGCGCAGGGACAGGGGACAAAAACATTCAGTACTTC.

This rearrangement joins TRBV11-3 to TRBJ2-7, with 16 bases that match TRBD2. The germline V gene has CDR1 SGHNT and CDR2 YENEEA. V gave up 10 bases and J gave up 3 bases; unmatched junction bases: 12. The CDR3 has 17 residues. The DNA for the CDR3 is TGTGCCACCACAAAGGGGACTAGCGGGAGGGCCGGCTACGAGCAGTACTTC. It encodes CATTKGTSGRAGYEQYF.

CDR3 amino acids: CASSSTGTYPYEQYF. CDR3 DNA sequence: TGTGCCAGCAGCTCAACCGGGACTTACCCCTACGAGCAGTACTTC. The gene calls are TRBV5-5 and TRBJ2-7; possibly TRBD2 for D (6 bases). Per the germline V gene, CDR1 is SGHKS and CDR2 is YYEKEE (reference sequence). The ends were cut back, 3 bases at V and 2 bases at J, with 15 bases in the middle. The CDR3 spans 15 residues.

This clone occurred once. The gene calls are TRBV28 and TRBJ1-2, with D possibly TRBD1 on 5 matching bases. CDR1 and CDR2 from the germline V gene are MDHEN and SYDVKM. V gave up 4 bases and J gave up 3 bases, with 18 bases separating them. CDR3 length equals 16 residues. The CDR3 sequence is CASSSVDRLFDYGYTF. In nucleotides, the CDR3 is TGTGCCAGCAGTTCCGTAGACAGATTATTTGACTATGGCTACACCTTC.

This clone occurred a few times. The chain couples TRBV5-5 to TRBJ2-7; D is undetermined. CDR3 length equals 16 residues. The V gene lost 0 bases and the J gene lost 0 bases, with 13 bases spanning the gap. CDR1 SGHKS and CDR2 YYEKEE come from the germline V gene (reference sequence). The CDR3 sequence is CASSLEPATDSYEQYF. The DNA of the CDR3 is TGTGCCAGCAGCTTGGAACCGGCCACCGACTCCTACGAGCAGTACTTC. The variable domain in full, completed from reference TRBV5-5 and TRBJ2-7, reads DAGVTQSPTHLIKTRGQQVTLRCSPISGHKSVSWYQQVLGQGPQFIFQYYEKEERGRGNFPDRFSARQFPNYSSELNVNALLLGDSALYLCASSLEPATDSYEQYFGPGTRLTVT.

The CDR3 sequence is CASSPRIKRDDNEQFF. The CDR3 DNA sequence: TGTGCCAGCAGCCCCCGGATAAAGCGGGACGACAATGAGCAGTTCTTC. V gene TRBV4-2 combines with J gene TRBJ2-1; 7 nucleotides align to TRBD2. V lost 4 bases to trimming and J lost 5 bases; unmatched junction nucleotides: 11. The germline V gene has CDR1 LGHNA and CDR2 YNFKEQ. The CDR3 extends over 16 amino acids.

The CDR3 protein is CASSPGQETGETQYF. The CDR3 nucleotides read TGTGCCAGCAGTCCAGGACAGGAGACGGGGGAGACCCAGTACTTC. The J gene is TRBJ2-5, the V gene TRBV27, with TRBD1 matching 7 bases. This CDR3 has 15 residues. V lost 5 bases, J lost 5 bases, and 11 bases stayed unmatched. CDR1 is MNHEY, CDR2 SMNVEV, per germline (reference sequence).

This clone occurred once. In nucleotides, the CDR3 is TGTGCCTGGAGTGCCTTGGGGGTCGGGGGCACAGATACGCAGTATTTT. It specifies CAWSALGVGGTDTQYF. The J gene is TRBJ2-3, the V gene TRBV30; D could derive from TRBD1 or TRBD2 (5 bases each). Per the germline V gene, CDR1 is GTSNPN and CDR2 is SVGIG (reference sequence). The V gene lost 1 base and the J gene lost 1 base, with 15 bases spanning the gap. The CDR3 totals 16 residues.

This clone was observed once. The V and J genes are TRBV5-1 and TRBJ2-7, with TRBD2 matching 8 bases. The CDR3 spans 19 residues. With 3 bases clipped from V and 6 bases from J, the junction kept 23 bases outside the gene matches. Germline values: CDR1 SGHRS, CDR2 YFSETQ. As DNA, the CDR3 is TGCGCCAGCAGCTCCATACTAGCGGCACTTAAAGGAAGGAGGGGCGAGCAGTACTTC. Translation gives CASSSILAALKGRRGEQYF.

The V and J genes are TRBV5-3 and TRBJ2-2; maybe TRBD2 (5 bases). TRBV5-3 is an ORF, and what it does is uncertain. This CDR3 contains 15 residues. Trimming stripped 4 bases from V and 8 bases from J, with 18 bases between. CDR3 DNA: TGTGCCAGAAGCCGGACGCCCGGGGAAAAAGGGGAGCTGTTTTTT. Residues: CARSRTPGEKGELFF.

The chain employs TRBV29-1 and TRBJ1-3, with 7 bases aligning to TRBD1. From germline, CDR1 is SQVTM and CDR2 ANQGSEA. The CDR3 extends over 14 amino acids. V gave up 3 bases and J gave up 2 bases; unmatched junction bases: 4. In nucleotides, the CDR3 is TGCAGCGTTGACCCTACAGGGGCTGGAAACACCATATATTTT. It is translated as CSVDPTGAGNTIYF.

The gene calls are TRBV9 and TRBJ1-1, with TRBD1 identical over 7 bases. The length of the CDR3 is 14 residues. Trimming took 4 bases from V and 11 from J; bases not matched to a gene: 14. Germline-derived CDR1 and CDR2 are SGDLS and YYNGEE. CDR3 coding DNA: TGTGCCAGCAGCCCTCCGGGACGGTTGGACAGGGCTTTCTTT. Translated: CASSPPGRLDRAFF.

The J gene is TRBJ2-2, the V gene TRBV6-1; 8 bases line up with TRBD1. Germline CDR1 reads MNHNS; CDR2 reads SASEGT. V dropped 8 bases and J dropped 5; count of bases not matched to a gene: 1. This CDR3 contains 12 residues. The CDR3 spells CASRTGTGELFF. CDR3 nucleotides: TGTGCCAGCCGGACAGGGACCGGGGAGCTGTTTTTT.